The source of this T cell receptor (beta chain) is a study of control samples from healthy donors and cancer patients. J gave up 6 bases and V 3 bases, and 3 bases lay outside the gene matches. Germline-derived CDR1 and CDR2 are MNHEY and SMNVEV (reference sequence). CDR3 length equals 13 residues. The repertoire was sequenced with immunoSEQ multiplex PCR; TCRdb's copy has only in-frame clones and lacks some. The sample yields about 120,000 clones, about 94% seen once. The receptor comes from a man in his thirties or forties in good health. The V gene is TRBV27, the J gene TRBJ1-2, with TRBD1 matching over 8 bases. The sample was blood. CDR3 region: CASSFPGGNGYTF. CDR3 coding DNA: TGTGCCAGCAGTTTCCCAGGGGGCAATGGCTACACCTTC.